The clone carrying this TCR beta chain appeared many times. As yet, its antigen is unknown. The data are from a study of response to subunit inactivated influenza vaccine. Points from the study as a whole: It was the authors' suggestion that each seasonal influenza vaccination recruits few new T cells.

Per the germline V gene, CDR1 is SGHTA and CDR2 is FQGNSA. CDR3 length: 14 residues. Trimming cost V 1 base and J 3 bases, with 10 bases left between them. TCRdb re-derived calls from the RT-PCR reads in MiXCR, one entry per CDR3 protein. The data show about 500,000 distinct CDR3 sequences, approximately 15% seen once. Sequencing was performed on CD4+ T cells sorted from PBMCs, taken about 24 months after vaccination. This clonotype was obtained from a man between 50 and 75 years old who received an inactivated influenza vaccine. The chain uses TRBV7-2 and TRBJ2-7; unclear D gene. CDR3 nucleotides: TGTGCCAGCAGCTTAGGGTTGCGAGGCTACGAGCAGTACTTC. It codes for CASSLGLRGYEQYF. Together with reference TRBV7-2 and TRBJ2-7, the CDR3 gives the full variable domain: GAGVSQSPSNKVTEKGKDVELRCDPISGHTALYWYRQSLGQGLEFLIYFQGNSAPDKSGLPSDRFSAERTGGSVSTLTIQRTQQEDSAVYLCASSLGLRGYEQYFGPGTRLTVT.